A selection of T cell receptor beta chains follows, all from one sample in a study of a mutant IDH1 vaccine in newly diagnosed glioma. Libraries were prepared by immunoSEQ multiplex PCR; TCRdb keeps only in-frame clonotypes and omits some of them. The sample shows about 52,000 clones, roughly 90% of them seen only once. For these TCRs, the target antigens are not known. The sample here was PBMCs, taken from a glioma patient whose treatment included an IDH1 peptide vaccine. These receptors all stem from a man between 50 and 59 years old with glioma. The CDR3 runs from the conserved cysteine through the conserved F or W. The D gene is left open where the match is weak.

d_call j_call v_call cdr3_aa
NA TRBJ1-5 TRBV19 CASSFQSDQPQHF
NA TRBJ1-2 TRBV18 CASSPLTRGTPVYGYTF
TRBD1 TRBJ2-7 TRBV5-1 CASSLGDRFTYEQYF
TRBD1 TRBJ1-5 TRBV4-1 CASSQGQGGYNQPQHF
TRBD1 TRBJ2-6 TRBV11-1 CASSLKSTGGASWANVLTF
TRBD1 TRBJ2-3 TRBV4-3 CASSQVWGQVFTDTQYF
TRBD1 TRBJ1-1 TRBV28 CASRAPGTAWDTEAFF
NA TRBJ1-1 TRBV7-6 CASSPRGAPTPFF
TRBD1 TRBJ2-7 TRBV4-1 CASSQGGQGSYEQYF
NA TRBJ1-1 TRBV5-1 CASSLIGLNTEAFF
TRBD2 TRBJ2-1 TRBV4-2 CASSQEGHGGSSYNEQFF
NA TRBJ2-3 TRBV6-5 CASSHLGRKSTDTQYF
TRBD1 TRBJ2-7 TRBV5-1 CASSEPDRGWYEQYF
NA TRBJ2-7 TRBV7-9 CASSLGQGVYEQYF
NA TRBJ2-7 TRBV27 CASSFRGAKTYEQYF
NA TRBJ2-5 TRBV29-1 CSVTGNQETQYF
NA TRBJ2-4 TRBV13 CASSATGVGLAKNIQYF
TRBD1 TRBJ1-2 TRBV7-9 CASSLPTGVYGYTF
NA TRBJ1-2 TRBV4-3 CASSQVRGTMATF
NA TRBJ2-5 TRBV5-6 CASSLAGVGTQYF